This TCR beta chain appears in the sequencing data of a study of beta chain features in type 1 diabetes. Expressed TCRB transcripts got sequenced, as all isolated RNA was reverse transcribed. Generated by immunoSEQ multiplex PCR, the TCRdb table keeps only in-frame clones and is missing some. The sample holds around 160,000 clones, about 51% seen once. The CDR3 totals 13 residues. The germline V gene encodes CDR1 MNHNS and CDR2 SASEGT. Trimming shortened V by 7 bases and J by 5 bases, and 11 bases separated the two germline ends. This clone was picked up a small number of times. This sequence originates from a man aged 18 to 35 in good health. The chain employs TRBV6-1 and TRBJ1-4; D is possibly TRBD1 (5 bases). The sample consisted of Tregs from blood. CDR3 residues: CASTRQTNEKLFF. The CDR3 DNA reads as TGTGCCAGCACCAGACAGACCAATGAAAAACTGTTTTTT.